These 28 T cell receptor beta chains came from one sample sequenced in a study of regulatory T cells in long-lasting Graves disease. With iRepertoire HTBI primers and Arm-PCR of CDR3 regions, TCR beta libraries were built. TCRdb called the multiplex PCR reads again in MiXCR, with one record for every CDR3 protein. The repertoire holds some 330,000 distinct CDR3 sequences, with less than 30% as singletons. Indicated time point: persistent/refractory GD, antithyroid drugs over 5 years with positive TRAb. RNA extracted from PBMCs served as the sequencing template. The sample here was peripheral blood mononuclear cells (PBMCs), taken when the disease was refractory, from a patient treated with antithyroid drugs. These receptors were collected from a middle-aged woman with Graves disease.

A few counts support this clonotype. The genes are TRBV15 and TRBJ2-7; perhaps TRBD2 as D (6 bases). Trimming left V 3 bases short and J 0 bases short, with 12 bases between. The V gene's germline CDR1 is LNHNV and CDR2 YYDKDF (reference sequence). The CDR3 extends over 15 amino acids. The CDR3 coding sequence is TGTGCCACCAGCAGGACCTTCGGGAGCTCCTACGAGCAGTACTTC. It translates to CATSRTFGSSYEQYF.

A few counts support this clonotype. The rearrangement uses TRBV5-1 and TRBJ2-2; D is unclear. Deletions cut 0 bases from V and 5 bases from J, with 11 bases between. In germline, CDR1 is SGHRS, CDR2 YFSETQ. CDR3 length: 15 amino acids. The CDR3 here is CASSLVGHRTGELFF. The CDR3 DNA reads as TGCGCCAGCAGCTTGGTAGGCCATAGGACCGGGGAGCTGTTTTTT.

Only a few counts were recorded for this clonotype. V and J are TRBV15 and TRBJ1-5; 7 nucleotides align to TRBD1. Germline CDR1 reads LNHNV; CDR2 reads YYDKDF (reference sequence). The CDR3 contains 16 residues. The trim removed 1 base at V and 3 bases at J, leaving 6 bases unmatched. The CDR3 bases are TGTGCCACCAGCAGAGCCAAAGGGGGCCCCAATCAGCCCCAGCATTTT. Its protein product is CATSRAKGGPNQPQHF.

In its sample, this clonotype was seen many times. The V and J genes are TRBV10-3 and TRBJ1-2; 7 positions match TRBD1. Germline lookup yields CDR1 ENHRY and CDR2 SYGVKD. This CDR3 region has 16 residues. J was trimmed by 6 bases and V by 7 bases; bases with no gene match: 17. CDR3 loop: CAIKGTGQMADHGYTF. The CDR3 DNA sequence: TGTGCCATCAAGGGAACGGGACAGATGGCAGACCATGGCTACACCTTC.

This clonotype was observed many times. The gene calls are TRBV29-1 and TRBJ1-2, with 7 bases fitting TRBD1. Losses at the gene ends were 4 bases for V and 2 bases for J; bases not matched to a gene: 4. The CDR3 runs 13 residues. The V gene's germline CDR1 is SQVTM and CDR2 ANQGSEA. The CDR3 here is CSVVPGGNYGYTF. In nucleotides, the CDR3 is TGCAGCGTTGTGCCAGGGGGGAACTATGGCTACACCTTC.

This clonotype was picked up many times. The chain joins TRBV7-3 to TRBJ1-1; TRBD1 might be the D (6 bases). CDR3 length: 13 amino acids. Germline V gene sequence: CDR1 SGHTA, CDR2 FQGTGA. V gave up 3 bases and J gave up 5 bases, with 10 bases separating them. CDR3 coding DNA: TGTGCCAGCAGCTTGGTTAGGGGGACTGAAGCTTTCTTT. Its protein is CASSLVRGTEAFF. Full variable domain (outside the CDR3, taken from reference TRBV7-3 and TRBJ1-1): GAGVSQTPSNKVTEKGKYVELRCDPISGHTALYWYRQSLGQGPEFLIYFQGTGAADDSGLPNDRFFAVRPEGSVSTLKIQRTERGDSAVYLCASSLVRGTEAFFGQGTRLTVV.

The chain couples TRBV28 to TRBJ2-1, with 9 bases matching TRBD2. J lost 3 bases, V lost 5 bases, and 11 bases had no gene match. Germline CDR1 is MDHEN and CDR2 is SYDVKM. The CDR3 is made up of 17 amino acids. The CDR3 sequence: CASSPIMGLAVYNEQFF. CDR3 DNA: TGTGCCAGCAGTCCGATAATGGGACTAGCAGTCTACAATGAGCAGTTCTTC.

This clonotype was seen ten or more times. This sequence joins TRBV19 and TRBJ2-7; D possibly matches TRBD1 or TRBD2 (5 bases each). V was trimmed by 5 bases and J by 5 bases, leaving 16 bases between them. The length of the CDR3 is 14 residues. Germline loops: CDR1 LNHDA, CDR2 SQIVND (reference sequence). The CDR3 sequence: CASSPRDPGHEQYF. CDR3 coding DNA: TGTGCCAGTAGTCCCCGGGACCCAGGGCACGAGCAGTACTTC. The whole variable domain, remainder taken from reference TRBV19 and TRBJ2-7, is DGGITQSPKYLFRKEGQNVTLSCEQNLNHDAMYWYRQDPGQGLRLIYYSQIVNDFQKGDIAEGYSVSREKKESFPLTVTSAQKNPTAFYLCASSPRDPGHEQYFGPGTRLTVT.

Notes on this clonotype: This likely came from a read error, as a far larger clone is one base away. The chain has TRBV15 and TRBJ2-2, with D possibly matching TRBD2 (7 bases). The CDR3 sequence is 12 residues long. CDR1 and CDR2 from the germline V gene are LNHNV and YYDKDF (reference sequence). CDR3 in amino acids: CATTGGTGELSF. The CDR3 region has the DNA TGTGCCACCACGGGGGGCACCGGGGAGCTGTCTTTT.

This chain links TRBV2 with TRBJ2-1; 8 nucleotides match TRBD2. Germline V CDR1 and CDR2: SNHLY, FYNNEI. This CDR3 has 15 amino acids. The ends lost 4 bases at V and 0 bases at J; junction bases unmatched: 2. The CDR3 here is CASSAGGYSYNEQFF. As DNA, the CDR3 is TGTGCCAGCAGTGCGGGGGGGTACTCCTACAATGAGCAGTTCTTC.

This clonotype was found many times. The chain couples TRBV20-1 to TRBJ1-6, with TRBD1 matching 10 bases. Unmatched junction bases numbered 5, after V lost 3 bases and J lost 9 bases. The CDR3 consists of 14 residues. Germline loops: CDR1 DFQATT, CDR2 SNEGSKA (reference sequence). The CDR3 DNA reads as TGCAGTGCTAGGGACAGGGGGGATATTTCACCCCTCCACTTT. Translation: CSARDRGDISPLHF.

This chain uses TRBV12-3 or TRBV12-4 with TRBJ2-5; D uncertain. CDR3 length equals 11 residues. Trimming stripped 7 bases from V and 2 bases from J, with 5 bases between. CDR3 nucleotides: TGTGCCAGCACAGATCAAGAGACCCAGTACTTC. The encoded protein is CASTDQETQYF.

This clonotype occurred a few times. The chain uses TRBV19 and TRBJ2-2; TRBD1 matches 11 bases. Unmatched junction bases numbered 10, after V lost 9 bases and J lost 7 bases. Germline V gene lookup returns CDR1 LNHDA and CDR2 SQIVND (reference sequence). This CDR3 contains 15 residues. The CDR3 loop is CASRIRTGGIGELFF. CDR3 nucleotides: TGTGCCAGCCGAATAAGGACAGGGGGCATCGGGGAGCTGTTTTTT.

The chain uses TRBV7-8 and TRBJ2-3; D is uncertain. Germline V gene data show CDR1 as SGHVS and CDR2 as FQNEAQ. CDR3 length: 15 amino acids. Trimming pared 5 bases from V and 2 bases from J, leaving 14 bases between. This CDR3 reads CASSPTTPYTDTQYF. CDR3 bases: TGTGCCAGCAGCCCGACCACCCCATACACAGATACGCAGTATTTT.

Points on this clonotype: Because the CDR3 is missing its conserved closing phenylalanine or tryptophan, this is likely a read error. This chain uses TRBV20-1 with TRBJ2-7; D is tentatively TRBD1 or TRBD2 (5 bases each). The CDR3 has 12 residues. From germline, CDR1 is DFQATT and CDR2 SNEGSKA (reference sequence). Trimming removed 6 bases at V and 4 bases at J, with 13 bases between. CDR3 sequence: CSARETSYEQYS. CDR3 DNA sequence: TGCAGTGCCAGGGAAACTAGTTACGAGCAGTACTCC.

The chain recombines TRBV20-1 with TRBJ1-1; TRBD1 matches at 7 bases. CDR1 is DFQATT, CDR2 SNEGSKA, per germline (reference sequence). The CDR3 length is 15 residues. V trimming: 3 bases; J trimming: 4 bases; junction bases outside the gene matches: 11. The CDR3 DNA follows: TGCAGTGCTAGGGCAGGGGGTTTTTATATCACTGAAGCTTTCTTT. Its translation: CSARAGGFYITEAFF.

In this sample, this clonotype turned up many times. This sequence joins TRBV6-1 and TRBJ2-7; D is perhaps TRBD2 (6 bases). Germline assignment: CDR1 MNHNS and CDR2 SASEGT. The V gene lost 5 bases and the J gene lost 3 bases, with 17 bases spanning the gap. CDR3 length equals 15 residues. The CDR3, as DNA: TGTGCCAGCAGTCCACGCGCCCGACTAGTCTACGAGCAGTACTTC. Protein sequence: CASSPRARLVYEQYF.

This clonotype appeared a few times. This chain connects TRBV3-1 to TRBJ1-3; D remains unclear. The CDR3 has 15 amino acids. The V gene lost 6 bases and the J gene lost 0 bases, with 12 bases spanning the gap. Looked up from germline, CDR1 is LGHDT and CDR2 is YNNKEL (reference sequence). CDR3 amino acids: CASSPRLASGNTIYF. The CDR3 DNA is TGTGCCAGCAGTCCAAGGTTGGCCTCTGGAAACACCATATATTTT.

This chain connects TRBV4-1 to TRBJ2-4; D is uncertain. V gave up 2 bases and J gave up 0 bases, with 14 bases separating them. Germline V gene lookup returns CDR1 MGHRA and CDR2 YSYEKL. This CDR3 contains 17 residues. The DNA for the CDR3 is TGCGCCAGCAGCCAACGGCCCGTCGGGCTAGCCAAAAACATTCAGTACTTC. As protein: CASSQRPVGLAKNIQYF.

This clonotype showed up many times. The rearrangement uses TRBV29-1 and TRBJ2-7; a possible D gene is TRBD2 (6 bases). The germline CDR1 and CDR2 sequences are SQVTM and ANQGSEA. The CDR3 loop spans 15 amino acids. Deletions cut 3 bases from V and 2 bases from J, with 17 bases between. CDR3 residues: CSVEVGGLRTYEQYF. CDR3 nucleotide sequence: TGCAGCGTTGAGGTCGGGGGACTGAGAACCTACGAGCAGTACTTC.

The CDR3 region has the DNA TGTGCCAGCAGTTACTCTTTTAGGAGCTCTGGGGCCAACGTCCTGACTTTC. This sequence encodes CASSYSFRSSGANVLTF. The rearrangement joins TRBV6-9 to TRBJ2-6; D uncertain. CDR3 length: 17 residues. Germline CDR1 MNHGY, CDR2 SVAAGI. Trimming removed 3 bases from V and 0 bases from J, with 12 bases in between.

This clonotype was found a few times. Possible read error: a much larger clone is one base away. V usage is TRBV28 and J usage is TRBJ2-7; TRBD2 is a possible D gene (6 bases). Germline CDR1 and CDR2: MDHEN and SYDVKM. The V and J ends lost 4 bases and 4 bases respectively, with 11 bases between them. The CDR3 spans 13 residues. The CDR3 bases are TGTGCCAGCAGTTGGTCCAGCGGGTACGAGCAGTACTTC. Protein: CASSWSSGYEQYF.

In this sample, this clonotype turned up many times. The CDR3 spells CASGPTRDSSSYEQYF. Written as DNA, the CDR3 is TGTGCCAGCGGCCCCACCCGGGACTCTAGCTCCTACGAGCAGTACTTC. The gene calls are TRBV28 and TRBJ2-7; TRBD2 might be the D (6 bases). CDR1 and CDR2 from the germline V gene are MDHEN and SYDVKM. This CDR3 spans 16 amino acids. Trimming cost V 8 bases and J 0 bases, with 20 bases left between them.

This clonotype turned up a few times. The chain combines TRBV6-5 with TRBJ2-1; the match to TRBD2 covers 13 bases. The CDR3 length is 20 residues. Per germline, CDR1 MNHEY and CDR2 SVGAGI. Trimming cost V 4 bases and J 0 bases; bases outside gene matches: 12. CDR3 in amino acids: CASSFTGTSGTTISYNEQFF. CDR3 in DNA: TGTGCCAGCAGTTTTACCGGGACTAGCGGGACCACGATCTCCTACAATGAGCAGTTCTTC.

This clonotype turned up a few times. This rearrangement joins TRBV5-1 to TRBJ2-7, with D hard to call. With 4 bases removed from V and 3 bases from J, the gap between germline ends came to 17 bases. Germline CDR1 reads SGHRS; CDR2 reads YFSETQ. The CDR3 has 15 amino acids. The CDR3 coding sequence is TGCGCCAGCAGCACTGCCCCAGGACCCAACTACGAGCAGTACTTC. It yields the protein CASSTAPGPNYEQYF.

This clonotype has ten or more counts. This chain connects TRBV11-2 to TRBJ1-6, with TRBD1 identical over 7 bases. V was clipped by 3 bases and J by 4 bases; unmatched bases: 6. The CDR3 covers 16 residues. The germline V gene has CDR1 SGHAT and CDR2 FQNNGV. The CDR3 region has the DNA TGTGCCAGCAGCTTCGGGACAGTTATTTATAATTCACCCCTCCACTTT. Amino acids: CASSFGTVIYNSPLHF.

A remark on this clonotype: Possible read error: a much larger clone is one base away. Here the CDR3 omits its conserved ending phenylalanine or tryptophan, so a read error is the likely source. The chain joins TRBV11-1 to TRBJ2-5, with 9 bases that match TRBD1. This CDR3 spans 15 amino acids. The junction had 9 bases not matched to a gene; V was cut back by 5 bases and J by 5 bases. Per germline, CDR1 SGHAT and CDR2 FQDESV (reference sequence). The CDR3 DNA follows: TGTGCCAGCAGCACGGACAGGGGTGTGGTGGAGACCCAGTACTCC. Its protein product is CASSTDRGVVETQYS.

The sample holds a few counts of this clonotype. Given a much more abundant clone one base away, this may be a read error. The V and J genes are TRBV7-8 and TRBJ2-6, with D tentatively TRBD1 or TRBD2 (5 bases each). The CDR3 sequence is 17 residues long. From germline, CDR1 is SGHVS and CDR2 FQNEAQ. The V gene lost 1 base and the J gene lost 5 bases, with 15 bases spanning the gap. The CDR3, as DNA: TGTGCCAGCAGCTTAGTGGTGTCGGGGCCTAGGGCCAACGTCCTGACTTTC. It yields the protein CASSLVVSGPRANVLTF.